This TCR beta chain was identified during a study of shared clonotypes between healthy human individuals. Sequencing was at deep level. Some clones are missing from TCRdb's copy, which holds only in-frame ones; the method was immunoSEQ multiplex PCR. The sample yields just over 95,000 clones, under 70% seen once. Sequenced input: memory CD8+ T cells sorted from blood. Subset noted: CD45RO+ cells pooled with CCR7-negative TemRA cells. This receptor was identified in a man aged 30 to 45 in good health.

CDR3 region: CASSLYEGDTGELFF. CDR3 sequence (DNA): TGTGCCAGCAGTTTATATGAGGGAGACACCGGGGAGCTGTTTTTT. The V call is TRBV27, the J call TRBJ2-2, with a tentative D call TRBD2 (5 bases). The CDR3 spans 15 residues. Germline V CDR1 and CDR2: MNHEY, SMNVEV (reference sequence). The V gene lost 1 base and the J gene lost 3 bases, with 9 bases spanning the gap.